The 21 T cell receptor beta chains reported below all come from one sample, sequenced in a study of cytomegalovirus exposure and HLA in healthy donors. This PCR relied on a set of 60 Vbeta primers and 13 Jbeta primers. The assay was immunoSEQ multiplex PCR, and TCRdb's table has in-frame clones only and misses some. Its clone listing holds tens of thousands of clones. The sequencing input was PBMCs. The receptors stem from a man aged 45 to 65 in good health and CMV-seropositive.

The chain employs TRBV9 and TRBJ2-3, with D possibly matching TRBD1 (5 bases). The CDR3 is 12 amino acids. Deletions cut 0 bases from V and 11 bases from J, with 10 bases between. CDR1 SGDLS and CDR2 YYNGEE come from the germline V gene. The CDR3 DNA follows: TGTGCCAGCAGCGTAGTGGCAGGGTTGCAGTATTTT. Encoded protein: CASSVVAGLQYF.

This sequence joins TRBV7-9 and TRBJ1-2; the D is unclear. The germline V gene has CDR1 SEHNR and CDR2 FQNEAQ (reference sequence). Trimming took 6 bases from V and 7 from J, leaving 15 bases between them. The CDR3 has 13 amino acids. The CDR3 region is CASSTTPGGGYTF. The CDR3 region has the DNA TGTGCCAGCAGTACTACTCCCGGCGGTGGCTACACCTTC.

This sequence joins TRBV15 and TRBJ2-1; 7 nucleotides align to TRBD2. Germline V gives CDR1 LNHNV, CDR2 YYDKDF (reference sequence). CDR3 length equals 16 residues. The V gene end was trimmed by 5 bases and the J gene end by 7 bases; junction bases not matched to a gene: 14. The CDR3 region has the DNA TGTGCCACCAGCCTCGGACTAGGCGGGAGCGGGAATGAGCAGTTCTTC. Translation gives CATSLGLGGSGNEQFF.

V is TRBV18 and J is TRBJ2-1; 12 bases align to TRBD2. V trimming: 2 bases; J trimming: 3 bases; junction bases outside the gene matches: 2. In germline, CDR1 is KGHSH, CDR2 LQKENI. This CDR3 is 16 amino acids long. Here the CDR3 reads CASSPRTSGNYNEQFF. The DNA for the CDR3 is TGTGCCAGCTCACCAAGGACTAGCGGGAACTACAATGAGCAGTTCTTC.

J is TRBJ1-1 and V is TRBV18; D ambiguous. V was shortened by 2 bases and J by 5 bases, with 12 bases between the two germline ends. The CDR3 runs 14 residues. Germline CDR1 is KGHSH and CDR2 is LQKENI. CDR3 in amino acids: CASSPGYGRTEAFF. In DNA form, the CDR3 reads TGTGCCAGCTCACCAGGTTACGGGAGAACTGAAGCTTTCTTT. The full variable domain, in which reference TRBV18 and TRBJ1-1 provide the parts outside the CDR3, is NAGVMQNPRHLVRRRGQEARLRCSPMKGHSHVYWYRQLPEEGLKFMVYLQKENIIDESGMPKERFSAEFPKEGPSILRIQQVVRGDSAAYFCASSPGYGRTEAFFGQGTRLTVV.

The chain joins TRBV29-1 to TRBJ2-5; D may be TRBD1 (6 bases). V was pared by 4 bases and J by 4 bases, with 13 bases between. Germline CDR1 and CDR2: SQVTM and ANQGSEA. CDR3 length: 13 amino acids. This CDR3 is CSVGQAGGETQYF. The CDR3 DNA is TGCAGCGTTGGACAGGCCGGTGGAGAGACCCAGTACTTC.

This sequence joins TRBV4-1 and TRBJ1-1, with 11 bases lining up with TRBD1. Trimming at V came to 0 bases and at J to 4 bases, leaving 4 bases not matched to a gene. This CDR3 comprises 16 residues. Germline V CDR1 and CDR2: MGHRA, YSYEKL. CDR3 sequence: CASSQDRGTGGTEAFF. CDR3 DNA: TGCGCCAGCAGCCAAGATCGCGGGACAGGGGGCACTGAAGCTTTCTTT.

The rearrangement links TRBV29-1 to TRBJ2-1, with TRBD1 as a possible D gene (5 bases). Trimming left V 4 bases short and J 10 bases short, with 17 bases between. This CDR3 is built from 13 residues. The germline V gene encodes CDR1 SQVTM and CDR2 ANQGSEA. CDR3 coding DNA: TGCAGCGTTGCCGGCACCCAAAAGGGGGAGCAGTTCTTC. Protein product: CSVAGTQKGEQFF.

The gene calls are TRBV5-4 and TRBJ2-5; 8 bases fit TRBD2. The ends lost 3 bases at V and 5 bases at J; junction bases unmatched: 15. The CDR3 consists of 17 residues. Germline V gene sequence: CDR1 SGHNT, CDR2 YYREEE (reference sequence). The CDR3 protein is CASSSGLAGYKAETQYF. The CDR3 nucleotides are TGTGCCAGCAGCTCGGGGCTAGCGGGTTACAAGGCGGAGACCCAGTACTTC.

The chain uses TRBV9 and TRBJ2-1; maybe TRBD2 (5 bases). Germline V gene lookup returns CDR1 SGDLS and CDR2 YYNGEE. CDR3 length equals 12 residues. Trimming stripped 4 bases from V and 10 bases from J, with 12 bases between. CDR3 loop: CASSPQAGEQFF. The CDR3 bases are TGTGCCAGCAGCCCCCAGGCGGGCGAGCAGTTCTTC. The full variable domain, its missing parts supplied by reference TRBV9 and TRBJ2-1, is DSGVTQTPKHLITATGQRVTLRCSPRSGDLSVYWYQQSLDQGLQFLIQYYNGEERAKGNILERFSAQQFPDLHSELNLSSLELGDSALYFCASSPQAGEQFFGPGTRLTVL.

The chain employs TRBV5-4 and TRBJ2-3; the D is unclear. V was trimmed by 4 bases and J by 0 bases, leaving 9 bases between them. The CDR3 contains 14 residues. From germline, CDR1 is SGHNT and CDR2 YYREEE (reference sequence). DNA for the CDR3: TGTGCCAGCAGCCTCCCCGGGAGCACAGATACGCAGTATTTT. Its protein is CASSLPGSTDTQYF.

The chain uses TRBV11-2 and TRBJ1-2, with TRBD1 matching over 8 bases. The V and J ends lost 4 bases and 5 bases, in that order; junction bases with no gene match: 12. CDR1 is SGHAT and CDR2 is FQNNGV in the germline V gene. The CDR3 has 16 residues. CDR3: CASSSNRQGIFYGYTF. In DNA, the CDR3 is TGTGCCAGCAGCTCCAATCGACAGGGGATTTTTTATGGCTACACCTTC.

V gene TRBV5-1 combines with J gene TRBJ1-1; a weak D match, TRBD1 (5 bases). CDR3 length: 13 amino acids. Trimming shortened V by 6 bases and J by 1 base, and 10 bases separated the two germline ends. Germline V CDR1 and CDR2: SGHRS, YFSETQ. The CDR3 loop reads CASNLDRNTEAFF. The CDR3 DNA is TGCGCCAGCAACCTCGACAGGAACACTGAAGCTTTCTTT.

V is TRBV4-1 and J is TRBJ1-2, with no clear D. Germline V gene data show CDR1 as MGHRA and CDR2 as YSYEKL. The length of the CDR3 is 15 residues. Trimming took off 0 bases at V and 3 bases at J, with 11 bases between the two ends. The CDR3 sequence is CASSQENPVYYGYTF. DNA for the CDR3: TGCGCCAGCAGCCAAGAGAATCCAGTTTACTATGGCTACACCTTC.

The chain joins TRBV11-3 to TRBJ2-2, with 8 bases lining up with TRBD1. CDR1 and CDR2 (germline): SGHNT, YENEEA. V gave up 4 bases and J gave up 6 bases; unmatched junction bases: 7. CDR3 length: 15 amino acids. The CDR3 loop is CASSYDRGYPGELFF. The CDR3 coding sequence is TGTGCCAGCAGCTACGACAGGGGTTATCCCGGGGAGCTGTTTTTT.

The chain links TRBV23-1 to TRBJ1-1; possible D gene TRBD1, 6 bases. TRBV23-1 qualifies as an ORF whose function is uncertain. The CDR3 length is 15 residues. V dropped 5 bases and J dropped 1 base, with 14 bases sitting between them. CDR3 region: CASSLSGQKNTEAFF. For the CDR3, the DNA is TGCGCCAGCAGTTTGTCCGGACAGAAGAACACTGAAGCTTTCTTT.

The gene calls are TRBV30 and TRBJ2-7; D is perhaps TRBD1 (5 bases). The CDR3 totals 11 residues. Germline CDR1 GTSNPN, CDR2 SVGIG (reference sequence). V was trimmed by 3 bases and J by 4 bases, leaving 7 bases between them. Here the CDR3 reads CAWSQGYEQYF. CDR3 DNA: TGTGCCTGGAGCCAGGGTTACGAGCAGTACTTC.

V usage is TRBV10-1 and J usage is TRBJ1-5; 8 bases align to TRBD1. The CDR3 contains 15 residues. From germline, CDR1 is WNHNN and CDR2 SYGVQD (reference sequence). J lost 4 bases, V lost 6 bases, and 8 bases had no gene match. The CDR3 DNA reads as TGCGCCAGCAGGGAGACAGGGGTGTGGAATCAGCCCCAGCATTTT. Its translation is CASRETGVWNQPQHF.

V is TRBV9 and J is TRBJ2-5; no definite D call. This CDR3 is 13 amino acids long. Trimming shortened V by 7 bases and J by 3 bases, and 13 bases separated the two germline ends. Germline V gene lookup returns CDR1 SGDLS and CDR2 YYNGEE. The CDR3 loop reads CASCRGAEETQYF. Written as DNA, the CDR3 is TGTGCCAGCTGTAGAGGCGCAGAAGAGACCCAGTACTTC.

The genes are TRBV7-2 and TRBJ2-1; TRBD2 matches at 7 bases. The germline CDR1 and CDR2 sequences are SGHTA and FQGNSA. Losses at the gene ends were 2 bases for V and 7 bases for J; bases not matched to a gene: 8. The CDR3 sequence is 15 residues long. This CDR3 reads CASSLSLLAMNEQFF. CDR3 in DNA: TGTGCCAGCAGCTTAAGCTTACTAGCGATGAATGAGCAGTTCTTC.

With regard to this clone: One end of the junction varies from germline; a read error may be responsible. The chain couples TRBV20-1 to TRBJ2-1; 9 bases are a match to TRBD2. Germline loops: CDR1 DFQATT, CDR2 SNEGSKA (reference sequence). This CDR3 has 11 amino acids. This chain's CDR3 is CAGGTYNEQFF. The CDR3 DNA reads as TGTGCGGGAGGGACCTACAATGAGCAGTTCTTC.